The next 25 T cell receptor beta chains were all read from a single sample in a study of T cell repertoires in cytomegalovirus infection. For these TCRs, the target antigens are not known. TCRdb used MiXCR to reprocess the reads, holding one entry per CDR3 protein. Among roughly 860,000 distinct CDR3 sequences listed, about 30% were seen once. The input for sequencing was cultured CD8+ T cells from PBMCs, taken from culture after CMV antigen stimulation. All receptors derive from a human donor in good health (CMV status not recorded). Some clones in this sample may be carry-over from other donors' samples.

V usage is TRBV2 and J usage is TRBJ2-1, with 10 bases that match TRBD2. Looked up from germline, CDR1 is SNHLY and CDR2 is FYNNEI. The CDR3 runs to 16 residues. Germline trimming cut 4 bases from V and 4 bases from J; bases unmatched to any gene: 7. The CDR3 region is CASSVTSGVGYNEQFF. The DNA of the CDR3 is TGTGCCAGCAGTGTTACTAGCGGGGTTGGTTACAATGAGCAGTTCTTC.

The chain is built from TRBV7-9 and TRBJ2-2; 7 nucleotides agree with TRBD2. In germline, CDR1 is SEHNR, CDR2 FQNEAQ (reference sequence). The V gene end was trimmed by 10 bases and the J gene end by 4 bases; junction bases not matched to a gene: 12. The CDR3 sequence is 15 residues long. The CDR3 region is CATPGGKTSTGELFF. CDR3 DNA: TGTGCCACTCCGGGGGGAAAGACGAGCACCGGGGAGCTGTTTTTT.

The sample holds many counts of this clonotype. The V and J genes are TRBV7-2 and TRBJ2-3, with 12 bases aligning to TRBD1. J was trimmed by 6 bases and V by 4 bases; bases with no gene match: 11. From germline, CDR1 is SGHTA and CDR2 FQGNSA. CDR3 length equals 17 residues. CDR3 sequence (DNA): TGTGCCAGCAGCTCACCGGGACAGGGGGCGGTTGGGGATACGCAGTATTTT. Residues: CASSSPGQGAVGDTQYF.

This rearrangement joins TRBV19 to TRBJ2-1; a weak D match, TRBD1 (6 bases). The V and J ends lost 1 base and 4 bases respectively, with 8 bases between them. Germline values: CDR1 LNHDA, CDR2 SQIVND (reference sequence). The CDR3 has 14 amino acids. The CDR3, as DNA: TGTGCCAGTAGTATAGCCAGGGGATACAATGAGCAGTTCTTC. The encoded protein is CASSIARGYNEQFF.

This clonotype has a handful of counts. This chain uses TRBV7-9 with TRBJ1-4; TRBD1 aligns across 8 bases. The germline gives CDR1 SEHNR, CDR2 FQNEAQ (reference sequence). CDR3 length: 15 amino acids. V lost 9 bases and J lost 0; bases outside the gene matches: 6. CDR3 residues: CASTGGEATNEKLFF. The CDR3 region has the DNA TGTGCCAGTACAGGGGGTGAAGCAACTAATGAAAAACTGTTTTTT.

This clonotype was seen only a few times. The chain uses TRBV6-5 and TRBJ2-2, with no clear D. Between the trimmed V and J ends, which lost 5 bases and 1 base, there was a span of 8 bases. In germline, CDR1 is MNHEY, CDR2 SVGAGI. The CDR3 extends over 14 amino acids. The CDR3 region has the DNA TGTGCCAGCAGTACAGACGTGAACACCGGGGAGCTGTTTTTT. As protein: CASSTDVNTGELFF.

The rearrangement uses TRBV27 and TRBJ2-2; D could derive from TRBD1 or TRBD2 (5 bases each). V lost 2 bases and J lost 0, with 13 bases in between. The CDR3 is 17 amino acids. CDR1 MNHEY and CDR2 SMNVEV come from the germline V gene (reference sequence). The CDR3 coding sequence is TGTGCCAGCAGTTTACCCCCCGGGACGGCGAACACCGGGGAGCTGTTTTTT. The encoded protein is CASSLPPGTANTGELFF.

The table lists this clonotype with a few counts. This chain links TRBV7-8 with TRBJ2-7, with TRBD1 matching 9 bases. CDR1 is SGHVS and CDR2 is FQNEAQ in the germline V gene. CDR3 size: 15 residues. The V gene end was trimmed by 5 bases and the J gene end by 4 bases; junction bases not matched to a gene: 9. This chain's CDR3 is CASSPSRDRAYEQYF. The CDR3 coding sequence is TGTGCCAGCAGCCCGTCCCGGGACAGGGCATACGAGCAGTACTTC.

The table lists this clonotype with a few counts. The chain couples TRBV7-9 to TRBJ2-5; 9 positions agree with TRBD1. The CDR3 runs 16 residues. V was clipped by 3 bases and J by 5 bases; unmatched bases: 10. Germline V gene sequence: CDR1 SEHNR, CDR2 FQNEAQ (reference sequence). The CDR3 reads CASSFPLRTGDETQYF. CDR3 sequence (DNA): TGTGCCAGCAGCTTCCCTCTCCGGACAGGGGATGAGACCCAGTACTTC. The full variable domain, completed using reference TRBV7-9 and TRBJ2-5, is DTGVSQNPRHKITKRGQNVTFRCDPISEHNRLYWYRQTLGQGPEFLTYFQNEAQLEKSRLLSDRFSAERPKGSFSTLEIQRTEQGDSAMYLCASSFPLRTGDETQYFGPGTRLLVL.

The V and J genes are TRBV6-1 and TRBJ2-1, with a possible D match to TRBD1 (6 bases). The CDR3 is made up of 16 amino acids. The V gene's germline CDR1 is MNHNS and CDR2 SASEGT. V was trimmed by 6 bases and J by 0 bases, leaving 15 bases between them. The CDR3 region has the DNA TGTGCCAGCAGAAGAGGGGACACGAGCTCCTACAATGAGCAGTTCTTC. Protein product: CASRRGDTSSYNEQFF.

The V call is TRBV7-6, the J call TRBJ2-7; 8 positions agree with TRBD1. The V gene's germline CDR1 is SGHVS and CDR2 FNYEAQ. V lost 8 bases, J lost 5 bases, and 5 bases stayed unmatched. CDR3 length: 12 residues. The CDR3 here is CASGQGAHEQYF. In DNA, the CDR3 is TGTGCCAGCGGTCAGGGGGCTCACGAGCAGTACTTC.

This clonotype was observed a handful of times. J is TRBJ1-5 and V is TRBV6-2 or TRBV6-3; a weak D match, TRBD1 (5 bases). This CDR3 spans 13 amino acids. The germline V gene encodes CDR1 MNHEY and CDR2 SVGEGT. V lost 8 bases and J 9 bases, leaving 17 bases between the germline ends. The CDR3 region is CASGDSYDTPQHF. DNA for the CDR3: TGTGCCAGCGGTGACAGCTATGATACGCCCCAGCATTTT.

This clonotype is a singleton in its sample. The rearrangement joins TRBV2 to TRBJ2-7; D remains unclear. The CDR3 runs 15 residues. V gave up 1 base and J gave up 2 bases, with 12 bases separating them. The germline V gene has CDR1 SNHLY and CDR2 FYNNEI. In nucleotides, the CDR3 is TGTGCCAGCAGTGAAGATTCCGTCTTCCCCTACGAGCAGTACTTC. This sequence encodes CASSEDSVFPYEQYF.

This clonotype was seen ten or more times. The chain employs TRBV7-8 and TRBJ2-1; D perhaps matches TRBD1 (5 bases). V was trimmed by 3 bases and J by 7 bases, leaving 10 bases between them. CDR3 length: 13 residues. Germline CDR1 is SGHVS and CDR2 is FQNEAQ. CDR3 nucleotide sequence: TGTGCCAGCAGCTTTACCAGGGCAAATGAGCAGTTCTTC. It is translated as CASSFTRANEQFF.

This chain links TRBV7-4 with TRBJ1-5, with a tentative D call TRBD1 (6 bases). Trimming cost V 4 bases and J 0 bases, with 13 bases left between them. The CDR3 length is 16 residues. Germline CDR1 reads SGHVT; CDR2 reads SQSDAQ. The DNA of the CDR3 is TGTGCCAGCAGCTCCTCAGGGGCGGGTAGCAATCAGCCCCAGCATTTT. Encoded protein: CASSSSGAGSNQPQHF.

The chain carries TRBV7-9 and TRBJ1-3; D gene unclear. The CDR3 runs to 18 residues. Germline CDR1 SEHNR, CDR2 FQNEAQ (reference sequence). Trimming stripped 5 bases from V and 0 bases from J, with 20 bases between. The CDR3 DNA sequence: TGTGCCAGCAGCCCACTAGCCGCAGGACCGTCCTCTGGAAACACCATATATTTT. This gives the protein CASSPLAAGPSSGNTIYF.

This rearrangement joins TRBV18 to TRBJ1-2; 8 bases line up with TRBD1. V trimming: 5 bases; J trimming: 10 bases; junction bases outside the gene matches: 18. Germline V gene data show CDR1 as KGHSH and CDR2 as LQKENI. The CDR3 is 16 amino acids. The CDR3 DNA follows: TGTGCCAGCTCATCCGGGACAGGTTGGGCCGAAGATGACTACACCTTC. Translated: CASSSGTGWAEDDYTF.

This chain connects TRBV4-1 to TRBJ1-3; TRBD1 matches at 7 bases. Germline assignment: CDR1 MGHRA and CDR2 YSYEKL. Trimming removed 1 base from V and 7 bases from J; junction bases left unmatched: 16. The CDR3 has 18 amino acids. CDR3: CASSQGWRTGPMGNTIYF. As DNA, the CDR3 is TGCGCCAGCAGCCAAGGGTGGAGGACAGGCCCGATGGGGAACACCATATATTTT.

Ten or more counts support this clonotype. The chain carries TRBV7-6 and TRBJ1-1, with no clear D. The CDR3 length is 17 residues. CDR1 SGHVS and CDR2 FNYEAQ come from the germline V gene. Deletions cut 1 base from V and 1 base from J, with 16 bases between. In nucleotides, the CDR3 is TGTGCCAGCAGCTTAGTCGGAGGGCTCAAAGGGAACACTGAAGCTTTCTTT. Translated, it gives CASSLVGGLKGNTEAFF.

This rearrangement joins TRBV7-6 to TRBJ1-5; D unclear. This CDR3 spans 14 amino acids. CDR1 and CDR2 (germline): SGHVS, FNYEAQ. Trimming pared 0 bases from V and 7 bases from J, leaving 10 bases between. CDR3 in amino acids: CASSLAVSIQPQHF. Written as DNA, the CDR3 is TGTGCCAGCAGCTTAGCCGTCAGCATCCAGCCCCAGCATTTT.

The J gene is TRBJ1-2, the V gene TRBV20-1, with D possibly TRBD1 on 5 matching bases. The CDR3 extends over 16 amino acids. The V end was cut by 2 bases, the J end by 4 bases, with 20 bases between. CDR1 and CDR2 (germline): DFQATT, SNEGSKA (reference sequence). CDR3 nucleotides: TGCAGTGCTAGATCTTATGAGGGGACTCGGGGCTATGGCTACACCTTC. It is translated as CSARSYEGTRGYGYTF.

J is TRBJ2-5 and V is TRBV6-5; 9 bases are shared with TRBD1. After removal of 5 bases from V and 0 bases from J, the junction contained 7 bases not matched to a gene. The CDR3 loop spans 16 amino acids. Germline V gene data show CDR1 as MNHEY and CDR2 as SVGAGI. The CDR3 loop is CASSSRTGGNQETQYF. For the CDR3, the DNA is TGTGCCAGCAGTAGTCGTACAGGGGGCAACCAAGAGACCCAGTACTTC.

J is TRBJ2-1 and V is TRBV7-6; 7 bases align to TRBD1. CDR1 and CDR2 (germline): SGHVS, FNYEAQ. This CDR3 spans 16 amino acids. V shed 2 bases and J 2 bases; nucleotides not matched to a gene: 6. The DNA for the CDR3 is TGTGCCAGCAGCTTATCAGCGACAGGGACCTACAATGAGCAGTTCTTC. Translation gives CASSLSATGTYNEQFF.

This clonotype occurred a few times. The chain recombines TRBV10-3 with TRBJ2-5; D perhaps matches TRBD2 (6 bases). CDR3 length equals 14 residues. Germline V gene lookup returns CDR1 ENHRY and CDR2 SYGVKD. V lost 8 bases to trimming and J lost 4 bases, with 17 bases between them. The CDR3 region is CAISSEEGPETQYF. Here the CDR3 DNA reads TGTGCCATCTCTAGCGAAGAGGGGCCAGAGACCCAGTACTTC.

This chain links TRBV27 with TRBJ2-7; the match to TRBD2 covers 9 bases. Germline V gene sequence: CDR1 MNHEY, CDR2 SMNVEV (reference sequence). The CDR3 spans 13 residues. Germline trimming cut 6 bases from V and 3 bases from J; bases unmatched to any gene: 3. CDR3 amino acids: CASRAGGGYEQYF. CDR3 bases: TGTGCCAGCAGGGCGGGAGGGGGCTACGAGCAGTACTTC.